The following is a T cell receptor (beta chain) sequence with its context. The record originates from a study of blood T cell repertoires in COVID-19. This table comes from immunoSEQ multiplex PCR, and its TCRdb copy is limited to in-frame clones, with some not included. The sample yields some 130,000 clones, approximately 81% seen once. This CDR3 is built from 14 residues. Germline V gives CDR1 MNHEY, CDR2 SVGAGI. J lost 6 bases, V lost 3 bases, and 7 bases had no gene match. The rearrangement links TRBV6-5 to TRBJ2-7; 8 nucleotides line up with TRBD2. Specimen: peripheral blood. This sequence was found in a woman aged 55-75 years with active or convalescent COVID-19. CDR3 in amino acids: CASSYQAGGTEQYF. The CDR3 DNA reads as TGTGCCAGCAGTTATCAGGCGGGAGGAACCGAGCAGTACTTC.